The 21 T cell receptor beta chains listed next were all sequenced from one sample in a study of human versus mouse CDR3 diversity and MHC coevolution. Libraries were prepared by immunoSEQ multiplex PCR; TCRdb keeps only in-frame clonotypes and omits some of them. The table shows about 81,000 clones, with about 94% occurring only once. The source material was naive CD4+ T cells from blood. Subset: CD45RO-negative CD62L-positive naive CD4 T cells. These receptors all come from a person between 25 and 70 years old in good health.

This chain connects TRBV29-1 to TRBJ2-7; TRBD1 matches 8 bases. CDR3 length: 15 residues. Germline V lookup: CDR1 SQVTM, CDR2 ANQGSEA. The J segment lost 2 bases and the V segment lost 2 bases, leaving 8 bases of the junction unmatched. In DNA form, the CDR3 reads TGCAGCGTTGAAAGCGTCAGGGGGCCTCCCTACGAGCAGTACTTC. Translating it yields CSVESVRGPPYEQYF.

The chain recombines TRBV19 with TRBJ2-7; 12 nucleotides align to TRBD2. Germline lookup yields CDR1 LNHDA and CDR2 SQIVND (reference sequence). V dropped 6 bases and J dropped 6; count of bases not matched to a gene: 9. The CDR3 runs to 15 residues. CDR3 region: CASSTLAGGQGEQYF. Here the CDR3 DNA reads TGTGCCAGTAGCACCCTAGCGGGAGGGCAGGGCGAGCAGTACTTC. Full variable domain (remainder filled in from reference TRBV19 and TRBJ2-7): DGGITQSPKYLFRKEGQNVTLSCEQNLNHDAMYWYRQDPGQGLRLIYYSQIVNDFQKGDIAEGYSVSREKKESFPLTVTSAQKNPTAFYLCASSTLAGGQGEQYFGPGTRLTVT.

The chain combines TRBV5-8 with TRBJ2-2; D perhaps matches TRBD1 (5 bases). The CDR3 loop spans 15 amino acids. The V end was cut by 3 bases, the J end by 6 bases, with 15 bases between. Germline V lookup: CDR1 SGHTS, CDR2 YDEGEE. The CDR3 loop reads CASSSWTPIPGELFF. In DNA, the CDR3 is TGTGCCAGCAGCTCTTGGACACCCATCCCCGGGGAGCTGTTTTTT. The full variable domain, with the rest looked up from reference TRBV5-8 and TRBJ2-2, is EAGVTQSPTHLIKTRGQQATLRCSPISGHTSVYWYQQALGLGLQFLLWYDEGEERNRGNFPPRFSGRQFPNYSSELNVNALELEDSALYLCASSSWTPIPGELFFGEGSRLTVL.

In its sample, this clone was seen a few times. The chain carries TRBV10-3 and TRBJ1-2; 8 positions agree with TRBD1. The CDR3 is 13 amino acids. CDR1 and CDR2 from the germline V gene are ENHRY and SYGVKD. V trimming: 7 bases; J trimming: 6 bases; junction bases outside the gene matches: 7. The CDR3 reads CAINPDRGDGYTF. CDR3 in DNA: TGTGCCATCAACCCCGACAGGGGCGATGGCTACACCTTC.

The gene calls are TRBV25-1 and TRBJ1-2; a possible D gene is TRBD1 (6 bases). The V end lost 5 bases, the J end lost 1 base, and 14 bases lay between the germline ends. The length of the CDR3 is 15 residues. Germline V gives CDR1 MGHDK, CDR2 SYGVNS. This CDR3 reads CASSRGGGRNYGYTF. The CDR3 DNA is TGTGCCAGCAGTCGGGGTGGGGGCCGTAACTATGGCTACACCTTC.

V gene TRBV7-2 combines with J gene TRBJ2-7; D possibly corresponds to TRBD2 (5 bases). V lost 2 bases and J lost 5, with 13 bases in between. Germline V gene data show CDR1 as SGHTA and CDR2 as FQGNSA. CDR3 length: 14 amino acids. DNA of the CDR3: TGTGCCAGCAGCTTACGAGGGAGTCCCAACGAGCAGTACTTC. Translation: CASSLRGSPNEQYF.

CDR3 protein: CASSLKHREETQYF. The CDR3 DNA sequence: TGTGCCAGCAGCTTAAAACACAGGGAAGAGACCCAGTACTTC. The gene calls are TRBV7-3 and TRBJ2-5; D is possibly TRBD1 (6 bases). The CDR3 consists of 14 residues. The V end lost 1 base, the J end lost 3 bases, and 9 bases lay between the germline ends. CDR1 is SGHTA and CDR2 is FQGTGA in the germline V gene.

The rearrangement joins TRBV7-6 to TRBJ1-1, with 7 bases aligning to TRBD1. Germline V lookup: CDR1 SGHVS, CDR2 FNYEAQ. V gave up 5 bases and J gave up 0 bases; unmatched junction bases: 6. The CDR3 contains 15 residues. CDR3 coding DNA: TGTGCCAGCAGCCCTCGACAGGGAGTGAACACTGAAGCTTTCTTT. Translating it yields CASSPRQGVNTEAFF.

The chain joins TRBV7-8 to TRBJ1-1; the D gene is possibly TRBD1 (5 bases). The CDR3 is 15 residues long. Germline CDR1 and CDR2: SGHVS and FQNEAQ. V dropped 3 bases and J dropped 0 bases, with 11 bases sitting between them. Written as DNA, the CDR3 is TGTGCCAGCAGCTTCAGACAGCACATGAACACTGAAGCTTTCTTT. Amino acids: CASSFRQHMNTEAFF.

This clone was seen more than once but under ten times. The V gene is TRBV14, the J gene TRBJ1-2, with unresolved D. Germline V gene lookup returns CDR1 SGHDN and CDR2 FVKESK. The CDR3 runs 13 residues. Deletions cut 6 bases from V and 2 bases from J, with 10 bases between. CDR3 nucleotide sequence: TGTGCCAGCAGACTAACCGGGAACTATGGCTACACCTTC. Its protein product is CASRLTGNYGYTF. Variable domain in full (rest from reference TRBV14 and TRBJ1-2): EAGVTQFPSHSVIEKGQTVTLRCDPISGHDNLYWYRRVMGKEIKFLLHFVKESKQDESGMPNNRFLAERTGGTYSTLKVQPAELEDSGVYFCASRLTGNYGYTFGSGTRLTVV.

In its sample, this clone was seen once. This chain joins TRBV5-1 and TRBJ1-1; tentatively, D is TRBD1 (5 bases). The CDR3 spans 14 residues. From germline, CDR1 is SGHRS and CDR2 YFSETQ. Trimming cost V 4 bases and J 0 bases, with 10 bases left between them. This CDR3 reads CASSPDTLNTEAFF. As DNA, the CDR3 is TGCGCCAGCAGCCCGGACACTCTGAACACTGAAGCTTTCTTT.

V and J are TRBV4-3 and TRBJ2-7; TRBD2 matches at 7 bases. Germline V gene lookup returns CDR1 LGHNA and CDR2 YSLEER. This CDR3 region has 13 residues. The junction had 2 bases not matched to a gene; V was cut back by 1 base and J by 5 bases. The CDR3, as DNA: TGCGCCAGCAGCCAAGGGGAGGGGAACGAGCAGTACTTC. Residues: CASSQGEGNEQYF.

The gene calls are TRBV2 and TRBJ2-1, with 9 bases fitting TRBD2. From germline, CDR1 is SNHLY and CDR2 FYNNEI. This CDR3 is built from 15 residues. Trimming at V came to 2 bases and at J to 6 bases, leaving 5 bases not matched to a gene. The CDR3 sequence: CASSELAGLGNEQFF. For the CDR3, the DNA is TGTGCCAGCAGTGAACTAGCGGGGCTAGGCAATGAGCAGTTCTTC.

The rearrangement joins TRBV7-3 to TRBJ1-1; no firm D call. This CDR3 has 13 amino acids. Trimming pared 3 bases from V and 1 base from J, leaving 6 bases between. Germline CDR1 is SGHTA and CDR2 is FQGTGA. CDR3 bases: TGTGCCAGCAGCTTTCGACAGAACACTGAAGCTTTCTTT. Its translation is CASSFRQNTEAFF.

The V call is TRBV6-5, the J call TRBJ2-7; a possible D gene is TRBD2 (6 bases). Trimming took 2 bases from V and 6 from J, leaving 11 bases between them. Germline V gene sequence: CDR1 MNHEY, CDR2 SVGAGI. The CDR3 has 13 residues. The CDR3 DNA is TGTGCCAGCAGTTACGACCAGGGAGGCGAGCAGTACTTC. Protein product: CASSYDQGGEQYF.

J is TRBJ1-1 and V is TRBV28, with TRBD1 identical over 8 bases. The junction had 8 bases not matched to a gene; V was cut back by 4 bases and J by 1 base. There are 16 residues in the CDR3. In germline, CDR1 is MDHEN, CDR2 SYDVKM. The DNA for the CDR3 is TGTGCCAGCAGTTCATCTGGACAGGGCCAGAACACTGAAGCTTTCTTT. Translated: CASSSSGQGQNTEAFF.

The chain joins TRBV18 to TRBJ2-7; 11 bases are a match to TRBD1. The CDR3 runs to 14 residues. V shed 6 bases, J shed 3 bases, and the junction held 4 bases outside the gene matches. Germline CDR1 is KGHSH and CDR2 is LQKENI. CDR3 sequence: CASSWGTGGYEQYF. CDR3 sequence (DNA): TGTGCCAGCTCTTGGGGGACAGGGGGCTACGAGCAGTACTTC. Variable domain in full (rest from reference TRBV18 and TRBJ2-7): NAGVMQNPRHLVRRRGQEARLRCSPMKGHSHVYWYRQLPEEGLKFMVYLQKENIIDESGMPKERFSAEFPKEGPSILRIQQVVRGDSAAYFCASSWGTGGYEQYFGPGTRLTVT.

The chain is built from TRBV9 and TRBJ2-7, with 14 bases lining up with TRBD2. The CDR3 runs 15 residues. J was trimmed by 4 bases and V by 6 bases; bases with no gene match: 6. Germline CDR1 and CDR2: SGDLS and YYNGEE. The CDR3 region is CASTGTSGRVYEQYF. The CDR3 DNA reads as TGTGCCAGCACCGGGACTAGCGGGAGAGTGTACGAGCAGTACTTC.

This sequence joins TRBV6-5 and TRBJ1-1, with D possibly matching TRBD1 (6 bases). CDR1 is MNHEY, CDR2 SVGAGI, per germline. The CDR3 is 16 amino acids. The germline V and J ends were trimmed by 2 bases and 1 base, with 14 bases remaining between them. The CDR3 DNA reads as TGTGCCAGCAGTTACGGAGGCGGGGGCGCGAACACTGAAGCTTTCTTT. Amino acid sequence: CASSYGGGGANTEAFF.

The rearrangement joins TRBV5-4 to TRBJ1-2, with 9 bases matching TRBD1. The CDR3 is made up of 16 amino acids. Germline V CDR1 and CDR2: SGHNT, YYREEE (reference sequence). Trimming took 3 bases from V and 8 from J; bases not matched to a gene: 14. The CDR3 region is CASSYVPGQGLYGYTF. The CDR3 DNA sequence: TGTGCCAGCAGCTACGTCCCGGGACAGGGATTGTACGGCTACACCTTC.

This chain joins TRBV7-8 and TRBJ2-7; D is unclear. Germline loops: CDR1 SGHVS, CDR2 FQNEAQ. V was trimmed by 5 bases and J by 0 bases, leaving 5 bases between them. CDR3 length: 12 amino acids. The CDR3 region has the DNA TGTGCCAGCAGCCCGAGCTCCTACGAGCAGTACTTC. This sequence encodes CASSPSSYEQYF.